The next 4 T cell receptor beta chains were all read from a single sample in a study of PD-1 blockade in mismatch repair-deficient tumors. The time point here: approximately ten-day in vitro stimulation with candidate neoantigen peptide 7. Profiled with immunoSEQ multiplex PCR; TCRdb holds only in-frame clones, not every one. The data contain thousands of clones, approximately 88% of them singletons. Their recognized antigens are unknown. Sample: cells cultured in vitro, taken from a patient treated with pembrolizumab. These receptors were obtained from an adult with mismatch repair-deficient cancer.

The V gene is TRBV19, the J gene TRBJ2-7; D gene unclear. The CDR3 totals 13 residues. V was trimmed by 7 bases and J by 2 bases, leaving 12 bases between them. CDR1 is LNHDA and CDR2 is SQIVND in the germline V gene (reference sequence). For the CDR3, the DNA is TGTGCCAGTACGCCAGGAAGAACCTACGAGCAGTACTTC. Amino acid sequence: CASTPGRTYEQYF.

The V call is TRBV6-5, the J call TRBJ1-2; D unclear. There are 14 residues in the CDR3. Trimming stripped 2 bases from V and 4 bases from J, with 11 bases between. Looked up from germline, CDR1 is MNHEY and CDR2 is SVGAGI. As DNA, the CDR3 is TGTGCCAGCAGTTACGGTGGCGTAGGCTATGGCTACACCTTC. Translated: CASSYGGVGYGYTF.

This clone was seen once. V gene TRBV30 combines with J gene TRBJ2-1; perhaps TRBD2 as D (7 bases). The CDR3 runs 15 residues. V was cut by 3 bases and J by 3 bases, with 15 bases left in between. Germline V lookup: CDR1 GTSNPN, CDR2 SVGIG (reference sequence). The CDR3 DNA reads TGTGCCTGGAGATCACGAGGGGGGGGCTACAATGAGCAGTTCTTC. Encoded protein: CAWRSRGGGYNEQFF.

CDR3 region: CASSLASGAYNEQFF. The CDR3 DNA reads TGTGCCAGCAGCCTCGCTAGCGGAGCCTACAATGAGCAGTTCTTC. The chain couples TRBV9 to TRBJ2-1; 7 bases map to TRBD2. V lost 4 bases and J lost 2; bases outside the gene matches: 6. Germline CDR1 and CDR2: SGDLS and YYNGEE. This CDR3 comprises 15 residues.